Presented here are 16 T cell receptor beta chains from one specimen sequenced in a study of T cells in Graves' hyperthyroidism and ophthalmopathy (dated by TCRdb to between 2018 and 2021). Receptor libraries were prepared by multiplex PCR. The run used an Illumina HiSeq 2000. Amplification of TCR beta CDR3 regions was carried out from RNA transcripts. The first round of RT-PCR for the TCR CDR3 was performed with the HTBI primer set and the Qiagen OneStep RT-PCR kit. The public reads were reprocessed in TCRdb via fastp at Q25 and MiXCR, keeping in-frame beta chains. Records with the same CDR3 protein are collapsed into one entry carrying the most frequent genes and DNA. In this sample the table shows about 700,000 distinct CDR3 sequences, 14% of which occur a single time. The biggest ten clones account for roughly 10% of the sample. Material for sequencing was blood. The receptors originated from a woman younger than 30 with Graves' hyperthyroidism.

This chain's CDR3 is CACGWAGELFF. In DNA, the CDR3 is TGTGCCTGTGGATGGGCCGGGGAGCTGTTTTTT. The rearrangement links TRBV30 to TRBJ2-2, with unresolved D. Germline lookup yields CDR1 GTSNPN and CDR2 SVGIG (reference sequence). The CDR3 runs 11 residues. The germline V and J ends were trimmed by 6 bases and 6 bases, with 8 bases remaining between them.

This clonotype was counted only a few times. V is TRBV7-8 and J is TRBJ1-6, with TRBD1 as a possible D gene (6 bases). Trimming removed 2 bases from V and 10 bases from J, with 12 bases in between. The CDR3 runs 14 residues. Germline V gene lookup returns CDR1 SGHVS and CDR2 FQNEAQ. In DNA form, the CDR3 reads TGTGCCAGCAGCTTAAAGCGGGGACAATCACCCCTCCACTTT. This sequence encodes CASSLKRGQSPLHF. The entire variable domain, with the rest obtained from reference TRBV7-8 and TRBJ1-6, is as follows: GAGVSQSPRYKVAKRGQDVALRCDPISGHVSLFWYQQALGQGPEFLTYFQNEAQLDKSGLPSDRFFAERPEGSVSTLKIQRTQQEDSAVYLCASSLKRGQSPLHFGNGTRLTVT.

This clonotype was seen only a few times. J is TRBJ2-2 and V is TRBV4-1, with unresolved D. Trimming left V 1 base short and J 2 bases short, with 5 bases between. The CDR3 loop spans 14 amino acids. CDR1 and CDR2 (germline): MGHRA, YSYEKL. CDR3 loop: CASSQVSNTGELFF. The CDR3 nucleotides are TGCGCCAGCAGCCAAGTCAGTAACACCGGGGAGCTGTTTTTT.

The table lists this clonotype with many counts. The J gene is TRBJ2-1, the V gene TRBV20-1; D remains unclear. The length of the CDR3 is 11 residues. Germline V lookup: CDR1 DFQATT, CDR2 SNEGSKA (reference sequence). Trimming took 3 bases from V and 8 from J, leaving 8 bases between them. The CDR3, as DNA: TGCAGTGCTAGGTCGGGCTATGAGCAGTTCTTC. Translating it yields CSARSGYEQFF.

This clonotype occurred a few times. This chain connects TRBV20-1 to TRBJ2-6, with no clear D. V lost 6 bases and J 0 bases, leaving 6 bases between the germline ends. The CDR3 has 13 amino acids. The germline CDR1 and CDR2 sequences are DFQATT and SNEGSKA (reference sequence). The CDR3 region is CSARSSGANVLTF. CDR3 bases: TGCAGTGCACGGAGCTCTGGGGCCAACGTCCTGACTTTC.

Ten or more counts support this clonotype. The chain combines TRBV11-2 with TRBJ2-7; a possible D gene is TRBD1 (5 bases). CDR1 and CDR2 from the germline V gene are SGHAT and FQNNGV. V was trimmed by 4 bases and J by 0 bases, leaving 13 bases between them. The CDR3 runs to 15 residues. The DNA for the CDR3 is TGTGCCAGCAGCTCCCCAGGGCTCAGCTCCTACGAGCAGTACTTC. This gives the protein CASSSPGLSSYEQYF.

This sequence joins TRBV30 and TRBJ2-1, with 10 bases aligning to TRBD2. J was trimmed by 5 bases and V by 5 bases; bases with no gene match: 6. This CDR3 comprises 14 residues. From germline, CDR1 is GTSNPN and CDR2 SVGIG (reference sequence). The CDR3 is CAWRSSGGHNEQFF. CDR3 nucleotide sequence: TGTGCCTGGCGATCTAGCGGGGGTCACAATGAGCAGTTCTTC.

The chain uses TRBV20-1 and TRBJ2-1, with TRBD2 as a possible D gene (6 bases). The CDR3 covers 18 residues. Germline-derived CDR1 and CDR2 are DFQATT and SNEGSKA (reference sequence). The V and J ends lost 3 bases and 6 bases respectively, with 27 bases between them. CDR3 nucleotides: TGCAGTGCTAGTGAATGGCGGGATTTGTTCAAGTGGAGCAATGAGCAGTTCTTC. Residues: CSASEWRDLFKWSNEQFF.

The chain carries TRBV7-9 and TRBJ2-3; possibly TRBD1 for D (6 bases). Germline CDR1 SEHNR, CDR2 FQNEAQ (reference sequence). The CDR3 is 16 residues long. V was clipped by 5 bases and J by 2 bases, with 17 bases between them. CDR3 nucleotide sequence: TGTGCCAGCAGCCCCGGCAGGGGATCCCCCACAGATACGCAGTATTTT. Translating it yields CASSPGRGSPTDTQYF.

This clonotype has a count of ten or more. This chain connects TRBV13 to TRBJ1-2, with D possibly being TRBD1 (5 bases). The CDR3 has 16 residues. Germline CDR1 reads PRHDT; CDR2 reads FYEKMQ (reference sequence). V lost 3 bases, J lost 5 bases, and 19 bases lay in between. CDR3 residues: CASSFRESQLGYGYTF. CDR3 in DNA: TGTGCCAGCAGCTTCAGGGAATCTCAATTGGGGTATGGCTACACCTTC.

In this sample, this clonotype turned up many times. The genes are TRBV4-1 and TRBJ2-1; 9 bases align to TRBD2. This CDR3 region has 16 residues. Germline CDR1 MGHRA, CDR2 YSYEKL. After removal of 4 bases from V and 10 bases from J, the junction contained 14 bases not matched to a gene. In DNA form, the CDR3 reads TGCGCCAGCAGCCCACCTGGGGGCGGGAGGGCCCGGGAGCAGTTCTTC. Amino acids: CASSPPGGGRAREQFF.

This clonotype was seen at least ten times. The chain carries TRBV7-8 and TRBJ2-4; D ambiguous. Per germline, CDR1 SGHVS and CDR2 FQNEAQ. V lost 1 base and J 2 bases, leaving 12 bases between the germline ends. This CDR3 has 16 amino acids. The CDR3 coding sequence is TGTGCCAGCAGCTTAGTTCCCTCTAGATCCAAAAACATTCAGTACTTC. It encodes CASSLVPSRSKNIQYF.

The table lists this clonotype with many counts. This rearrangement joins TRBV6-1 to TRBJ1-5; D is uncertain. V lost 8 bases and J 0 bases, leaving 17 bases between the germline ends. Germline V CDR1 and CDR2: MNHNS, SASEGT. The CDR3 is 16 amino acids. CDR3 sequence (DNA): TGTGCCAGCGAACCTTGGGGTAGAGATAGCAATCAGCCCCAGCATTTT. This translates into CASEPWGRDSNQPQHF.

This clonotype was recorded at least ten times. This chain uses TRBV30 with TRBJ2-1, with D perhaps given as TRBD1 or TRBD2 (5 bases each). There are 13 residues in the CDR3. V lost 3 bases and J lost 7, with 13 bases in between. From germline, CDR1 is GTSNPN and CDR2 SVGIG (reference sequence). CDR3 loop: CAWSRGTWNEQFF. The CDR3 coding sequence is TGTGCCTGGAGCAGAGGGACGTGGAATGAGCAGTTCTTC.

In its sample, this clonotype was seen many times. The V and J genes are TRBV7-9 and TRBJ1-1; D remains ambiguous. Germline values: CDR1 SEHNR, CDR2 FQNEAQ (reference sequence). V was trimmed by 5 bases and J by 7 bases, leaving 11 bases between them. The CDR3 covers 12 residues. As DNA, the CDR3 is TGTGCCAGCAGCCGGGAGGCGGGTGAAGCTTTCTTT. Amino acids: CASSREAGEAFF.

Regarding this clonotype: A much larger clone is a single base away; this may be a read error. The CDR3 is CASSYLRGQGSVVYERYF. For the CDR3, the DNA is TGTGCCAGCAGTTATTTAAGGGGACAGGGGTCGGTAGTCTACGAGCGGTACTTC. This chain connects TRBV28 to TRBJ2-7; 10 bases agree with TRBD1. Germline V gene sequence: CDR1 MDHEN, CDR2 SYDVKM. This CDR3 is built from 18 residues.